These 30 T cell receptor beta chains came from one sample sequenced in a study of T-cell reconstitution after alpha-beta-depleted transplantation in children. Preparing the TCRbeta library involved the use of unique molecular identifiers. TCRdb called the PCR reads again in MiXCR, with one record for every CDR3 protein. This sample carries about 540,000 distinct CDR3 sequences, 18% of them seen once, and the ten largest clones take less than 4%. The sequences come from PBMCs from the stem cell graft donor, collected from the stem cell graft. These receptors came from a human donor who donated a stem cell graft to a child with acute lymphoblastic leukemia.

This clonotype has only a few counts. The CDR3 sequence is CSASGQGHSNEKLFF. DNA for the CDR3: TGCAGTGCATCGGGACAGGGGCATTCCAATGAAAAACTGTTTTTT. The gene calls are TRBV20-1 and TRBJ1-4; 10 bases agree with TRBD1. The ends lost 6 bases at V and 5 bases at J; junction bases unmatched: 9. The CDR3 is made up of 15 amino acids. Per the germline V gene, CDR1 is DFQATT and CDR2 is SNEGSKA (reference sequence).

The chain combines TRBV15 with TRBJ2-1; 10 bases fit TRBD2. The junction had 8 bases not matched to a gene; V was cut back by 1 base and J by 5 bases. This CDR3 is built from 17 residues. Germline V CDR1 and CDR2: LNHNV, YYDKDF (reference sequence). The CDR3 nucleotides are TGTGCCACCAGCAGAGGAGTGGCTAGCGGGAGAAACAATGAGCAGTTCTTC. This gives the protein CATSRGVASGRNNEQFF.

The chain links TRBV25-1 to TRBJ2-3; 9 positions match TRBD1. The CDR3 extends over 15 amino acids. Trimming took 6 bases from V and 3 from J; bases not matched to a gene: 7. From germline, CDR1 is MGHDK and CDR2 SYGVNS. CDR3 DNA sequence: TGTGCCAGCAGCTCACAGGGGGCTTGGACAGATACGCAGTATTTT. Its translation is CASSSQGAWTDTQYF. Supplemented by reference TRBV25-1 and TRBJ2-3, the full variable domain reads EADIYQTPRYLVIGTGKKITLECSQTMGHDKMYWYQQDPGMELHLIHYSYGVNSTEKGDLSSESTVSRIRTEHFPLTLESARPSHTSQYLCASSSQGAWTDTQYFGPGTRLTVL.

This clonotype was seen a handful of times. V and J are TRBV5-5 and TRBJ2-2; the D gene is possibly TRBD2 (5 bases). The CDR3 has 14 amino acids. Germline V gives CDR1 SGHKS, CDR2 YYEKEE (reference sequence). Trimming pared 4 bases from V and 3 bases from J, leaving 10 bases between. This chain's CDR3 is CASSLWEYTGELFF. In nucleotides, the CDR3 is TGTGCCAGCAGCCTCTGGGAGTACACCGGGGAGCTGTTTTTT.

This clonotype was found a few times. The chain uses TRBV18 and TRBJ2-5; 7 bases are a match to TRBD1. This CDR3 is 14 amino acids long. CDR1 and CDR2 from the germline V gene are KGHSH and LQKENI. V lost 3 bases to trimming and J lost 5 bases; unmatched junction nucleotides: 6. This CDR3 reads CASSPDRIHETQYF. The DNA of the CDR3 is TGTGCCAGCTCACCGGACAGGATCCATGAGACCCAGTACTTC.

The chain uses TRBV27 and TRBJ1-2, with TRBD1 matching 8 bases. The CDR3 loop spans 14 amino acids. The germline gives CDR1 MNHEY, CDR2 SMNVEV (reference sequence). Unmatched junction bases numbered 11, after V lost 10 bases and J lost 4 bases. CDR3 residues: CATGQGSTLYGYTF. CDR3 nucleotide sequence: TGTGCCACCGGACAGGGCTCCACCCTCTATGGCTACACCTTC.

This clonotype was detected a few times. CDR3 sequence reads: CASSPMTLFGSEAFF. For the CDR3, the DNA is TGTGCCAGCAGCCCTATGACTCTTTTCGGCTCTGAAGCTTTCTTT. The chain links TRBV3-1 to TRBJ1-1; D gene uncertain. Between the trimmed V and J ends, which lost 4 bases and 6 bases, there was a span of 18 bases. The germline V gene encodes CDR1 LGHDT and CDR2 YNNKEL (reference sequence). This CDR3 spans 15 amino acids.

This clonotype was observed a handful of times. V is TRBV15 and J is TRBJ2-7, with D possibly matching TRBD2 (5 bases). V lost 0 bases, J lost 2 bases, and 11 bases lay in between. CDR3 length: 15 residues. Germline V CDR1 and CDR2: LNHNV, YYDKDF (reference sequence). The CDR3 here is CATSREEEVPYEQYF. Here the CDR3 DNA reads TGTGCCACCAGCAGAGAAGAGGAGGTTCCCTACGAGCAGTACTTC.

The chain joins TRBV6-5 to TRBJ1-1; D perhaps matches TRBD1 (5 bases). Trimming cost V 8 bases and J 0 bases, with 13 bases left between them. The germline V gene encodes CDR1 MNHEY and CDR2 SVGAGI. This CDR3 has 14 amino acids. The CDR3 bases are TGTGCCAGCGGCCGAGGGGACCTGAACACTGAAGCTTTCTTT. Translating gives CASGRGDLNTEAFF.

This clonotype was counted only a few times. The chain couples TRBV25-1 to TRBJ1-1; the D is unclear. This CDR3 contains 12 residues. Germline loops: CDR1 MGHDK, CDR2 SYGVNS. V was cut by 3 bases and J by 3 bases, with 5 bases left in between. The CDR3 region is CASSDWYTEAFF. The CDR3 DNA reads TGTGCCAGCAGTGATTGGTACACTGAAGCTTTCTTT.

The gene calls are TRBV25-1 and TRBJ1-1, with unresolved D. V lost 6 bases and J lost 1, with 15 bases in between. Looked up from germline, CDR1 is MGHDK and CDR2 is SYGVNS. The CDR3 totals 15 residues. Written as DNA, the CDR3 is TGTGCCAGCAGCTTCTCCGGCCGGCCGAACACTGAAGCTTTCTTT. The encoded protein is CASSFSGRPNTEAFF.

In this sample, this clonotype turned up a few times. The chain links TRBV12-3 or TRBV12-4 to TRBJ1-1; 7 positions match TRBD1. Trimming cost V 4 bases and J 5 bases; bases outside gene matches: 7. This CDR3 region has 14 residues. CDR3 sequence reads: CASSSGGGKTEAFF. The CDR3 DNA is TGTGCCAGCAGTTCTGGAGGGGGCAAGACTGAAGCTTTCTTT.

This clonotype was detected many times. The CDR3 nucleotides are TGTGCCACCAGTGATTTGAGGGCCAACGAGCAGTACTTC. This translates into CATSDLRANEQYF. The V and J genes are TRBV24-1 and TRBJ2-7; D uncertain. From germline, CDR1 is KGHDR and CDR2 SFDVKD. The CDR3 runs 13 residues. Between the trimmed V and J ends, which lost 0 bases and 5 bases, there was a span of 7 bases.

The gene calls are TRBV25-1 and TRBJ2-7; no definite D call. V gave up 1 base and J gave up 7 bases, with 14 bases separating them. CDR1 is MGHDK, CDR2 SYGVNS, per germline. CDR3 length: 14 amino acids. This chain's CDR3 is CASSEFQVLGEQYF. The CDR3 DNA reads TGTGCCAGCAGTGAATTCCAGGTCCTCGGGGAGCAGTACTTC.

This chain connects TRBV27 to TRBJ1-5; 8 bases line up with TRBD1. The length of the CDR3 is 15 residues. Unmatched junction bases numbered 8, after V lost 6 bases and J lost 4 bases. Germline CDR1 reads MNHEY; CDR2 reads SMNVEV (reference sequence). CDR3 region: CASSRGQGGNQPQHF. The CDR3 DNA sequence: TGTGCCAGCAGCCGCGGACAGGGCGGGAATCAGCCCCAGCATTTT.

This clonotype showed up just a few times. The CDR3 DNA reads TGTGCCAGCAGCAATCGGGGGGTGGGGGGCATGGGGTGCAATCAGCCCCAGCATTTT. This gives the protein CASSNRGVGGMGCNQPQHF. The chain carries TRBV21-1 and TRBJ1-5; the table assigns TRBD1, which was not confirmed against the DNA. TRBV21-1 is classified as a pseudogene. CDR3 length equals 19 residues.

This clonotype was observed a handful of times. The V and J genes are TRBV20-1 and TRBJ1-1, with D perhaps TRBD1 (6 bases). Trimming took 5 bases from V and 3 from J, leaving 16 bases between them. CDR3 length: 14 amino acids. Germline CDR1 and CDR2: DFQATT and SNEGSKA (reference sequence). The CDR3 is CSARSRGDDTEAFF. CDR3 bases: TGCAGTGCTCGAAGCAGGGGCGACGACACTGAAGCTTTCTTT.

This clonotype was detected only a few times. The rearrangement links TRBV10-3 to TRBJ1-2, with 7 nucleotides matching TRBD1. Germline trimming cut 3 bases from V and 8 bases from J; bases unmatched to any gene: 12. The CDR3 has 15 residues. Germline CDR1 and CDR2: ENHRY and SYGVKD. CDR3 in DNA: TGTGCCATCAGTGATCCGTCACAGGGGTTAGGAGGCTACACCTTC. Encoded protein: CAISDPSQGLGGYTF.

CDR3 amino acids: CASSEDGVNNSPLHF. The CDR3 nucleotides are TGTGCCAGCAGTGAAGATGGAGTTAATAATTCACCCCTCCACTTT. This sequence joins TRBV6-1 and TRBJ1-6, with D uncertain. Germline CDR1 reads MNHNS; CDR2 reads SASEGT. The CDR3 loop spans 15 amino acids. V was pared by 1 base and J by 5 bases, with 9 bases between.

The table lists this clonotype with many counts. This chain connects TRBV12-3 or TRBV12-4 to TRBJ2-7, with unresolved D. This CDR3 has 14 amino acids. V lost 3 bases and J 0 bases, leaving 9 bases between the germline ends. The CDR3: CASSFGASSYEQYF. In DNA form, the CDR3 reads TGTGCCAGCAGTTTTGGCGCCTCCTCCTACGAGCAGTACTTC.

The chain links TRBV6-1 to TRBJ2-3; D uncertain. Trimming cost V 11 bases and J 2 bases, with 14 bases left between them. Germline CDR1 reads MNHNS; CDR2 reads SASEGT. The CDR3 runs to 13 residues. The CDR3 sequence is CAARSTNTDTQYF. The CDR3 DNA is TGTGCCGCGCGAAGTACTAACACAGATACGCAGTATTTT.

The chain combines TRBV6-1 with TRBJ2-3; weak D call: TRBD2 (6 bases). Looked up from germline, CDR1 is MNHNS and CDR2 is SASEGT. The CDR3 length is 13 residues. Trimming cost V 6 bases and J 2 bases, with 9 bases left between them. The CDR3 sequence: CASREGHTDTQYF. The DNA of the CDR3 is TGTGCCAGCAGGGAGGGCCACACAGATACGCAGTATTTT.

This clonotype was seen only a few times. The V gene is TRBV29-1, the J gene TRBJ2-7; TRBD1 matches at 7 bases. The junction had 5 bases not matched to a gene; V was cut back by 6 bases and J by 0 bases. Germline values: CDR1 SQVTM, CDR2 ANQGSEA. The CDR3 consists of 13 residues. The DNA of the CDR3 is TGCAGCGTGGGGACAGCGGTCTCCTACGAGCAGTACTTC. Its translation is CSVGTAVSYEQYF.

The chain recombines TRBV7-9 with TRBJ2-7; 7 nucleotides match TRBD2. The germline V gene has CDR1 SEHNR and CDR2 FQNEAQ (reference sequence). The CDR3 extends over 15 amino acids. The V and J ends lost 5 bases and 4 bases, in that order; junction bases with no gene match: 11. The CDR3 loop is CASSARGEGWYEQYF. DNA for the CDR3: TGTGCCAGCAGCGCCAGAGGGGAGGGGTGGTACGAGCAGTACTTC.

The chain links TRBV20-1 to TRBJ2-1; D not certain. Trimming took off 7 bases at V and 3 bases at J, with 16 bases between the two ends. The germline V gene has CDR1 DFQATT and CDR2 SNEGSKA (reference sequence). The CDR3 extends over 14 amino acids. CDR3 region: CSVQEIDGYNEQFF. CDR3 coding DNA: TGCAGTGTCCAGGAGATAGACGGCTACAATGAGCAGTTCTTC.

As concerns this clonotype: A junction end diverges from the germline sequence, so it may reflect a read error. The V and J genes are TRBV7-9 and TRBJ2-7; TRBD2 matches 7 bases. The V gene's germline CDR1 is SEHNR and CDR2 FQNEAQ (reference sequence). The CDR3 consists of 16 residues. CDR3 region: CASSLALREDLPEQYF. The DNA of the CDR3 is TGTGCCAGCAGCCTAGCGCTTCGGGAGGATCTTCCCGAGCAGTACTTC.

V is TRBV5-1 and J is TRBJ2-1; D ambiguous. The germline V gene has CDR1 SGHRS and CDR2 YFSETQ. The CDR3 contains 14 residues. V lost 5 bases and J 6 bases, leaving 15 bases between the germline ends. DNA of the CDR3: TGCGCCAGCAGTTACAATCTAGTTTCCAATGAGCAGTTCTTC. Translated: CASSYNLVSNEQFF. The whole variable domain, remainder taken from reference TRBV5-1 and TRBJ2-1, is KAGVTQTPRYLIKTRGQQVTLSCSPISGHRSVSWYQQTPGQGLQFLFEYFSETQRNKGNFPGRFSGRQFSNSRSEMNVSTLELGDSALYLCASSYNLVSNEQFFGPGTRLTVL.

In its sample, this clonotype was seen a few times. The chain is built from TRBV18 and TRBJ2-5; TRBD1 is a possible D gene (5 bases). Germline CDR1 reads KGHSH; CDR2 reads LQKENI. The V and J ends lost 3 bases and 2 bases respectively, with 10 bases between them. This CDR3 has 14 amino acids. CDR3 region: CASSPLTEQETQYF. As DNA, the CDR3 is TGTGCCAGCTCACCCTTGACAGAGCAAGAGACCCAGTACTTC.

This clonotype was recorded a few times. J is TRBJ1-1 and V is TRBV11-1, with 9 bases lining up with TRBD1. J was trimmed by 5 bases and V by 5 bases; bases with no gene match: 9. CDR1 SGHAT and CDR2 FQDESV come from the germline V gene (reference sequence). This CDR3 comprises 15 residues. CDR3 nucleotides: TGTGCCAGCAGCCAGCACCGGGACAGGGATACTGAAGCTTTCTTT. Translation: CASSQHRDRDTEAFF.

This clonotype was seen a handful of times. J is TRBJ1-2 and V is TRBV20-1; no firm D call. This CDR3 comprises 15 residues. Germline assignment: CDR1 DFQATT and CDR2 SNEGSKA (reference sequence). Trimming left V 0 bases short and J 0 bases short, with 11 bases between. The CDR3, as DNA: TGCAGTGCTAGAGATCCCGGGATTGCTAACTATGGCTACACCTTC. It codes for CSARDPGIANYGYTF.